The 20 T cell receptor beta chains below all came from one sample that was sequenced in a study of OX40 agonist ivuxolimab in advanced cancers. Only in-frame clones appear in the TCRdb table, and some are missing; sequencing was by immunoSEQ multiplex PCR. The sample has roughly 6,800 clones, around 82% seen once. Here the sequenced sample was CD4+ or CD8+ T cells sorted from blood, taken in a trial of the OX40 agonist ivuxolimab. The receptor source for this set is an adult with an advanced solid tumor such as melanoma, head and neck, liver or kidney cancer.

About this clone: A read error may produce the germline difference seen at one junction end. This chain uses TRBV10-1 with TRBJ1-6; TRBD1 might be the D (6 bases). CDR1 WNHNN and CDR2 SYGVQD come from the germline V gene (reference sequence). This CDR3 spans 13 amino acids. The DNA for the CDR3 is TGCGCTAAAGTCGGGACACAAGTTTCATCCCTCCACTTT. Translation: CAKVGTQVSSLHF.

The rearrangement links TRBV19 to TRBJ2-2, with D hard to call. V was cut by 3 bases and J by 8 bases, with 16 bases left in between. This CDR3 has 15 amino acids. The germline gives CDR1 LNHDA, CDR2 SQIVND (reference sequence). In DNA form, the CDR3 reads TGTGCCAGTAGTATTAGTCCAGAACAGTGGGGGGAGCTGTTTTTT. This encodes CASSISPEQWGELFF.

This sequence joins TRBV9 and TRBJ2-1; D is perhaps TRBD2 (6 bases). Trimming took off 3 bases at V and 7 bases at J, with 17 bases between the two ends. CDR1 is SGDLS and CDR2 is YYNGEE in the germline V gene. The CDR3 has 15 amino acids. CDR3 sequence reads: CASSGGHTGGNEQFF. The DNA for the CDR3 is TGTGCCAGCAGCGGGGGCCATACCGGGGGAAATGAGCAGTTCTTC.

This clone was recorded a few times. The V and J genes are TRBV27 and TRBJ1-6; possibly TRBD1 for D (6 bases). The CDR3 is made up of 14 amino acids. CDR1 MNHEY and CDR2 SMNVEV come from the germline V gene (reference sequence). Trimming stripped 7 bases from V and 7 bases from J, with 14 bases between. The CDR3 protein is CASTSGGANSPLHF. Written as DNA, the CDR3 is TGTGCCAGCACCTCCGGGGGGGCGAATTCACCCCTCCACTTT.

The CDR3 sequence: CASSWENTEAFF. In nucleotides, the CDR3 is TGTGCCAGCAGCTGGGAGAACACTGAAGCTTTCTTT. This chain connects TRBV7-9 to TRBJ1-1; D unclear. The CDR3 sequence is 12 residues long. Germline assignment: CDR1 SEHNR and CDR2 FQNEAQ (reference sequence). Trimming shortened V by 4 bases and J by 1 base, and 4 bases separated the two germline ends. The whole variable domain, remainder taken from reference TRBV7-9 and TRBJ1-1, is DTGVSQNPRHKITKRGQNVTFRCDPISEHNRLYWYRQTLGQGPEFLTYFQNEAQLEKSRLLSDRFSAERPKGSFSTLEIQRTEQGDSAMYLCASSWENTEAFFGQGTRLTVV.

The gene calls are TRBV9 and TRBJ2-5; 10 bases are a match to TRBD2. CDR3 length: 19 amino acids. Per germline, CDR1 SGDLS and CDR2 YYNGEE. The J segment lost 0 bases and the V segment lost 3 bases, leaving 14 bases of the junction unmatched. The CDR3 spells CASSAGGGLAPSYQETQYF. The CDR3 DNA follows: TGTGCCAGCAGCGCGGGGGGGGGACTAGCGCCCTCGTACCAAGAGACCCAGTACTTC.

This clone has just one count. The chain uses TRBV7-9 and TRBJ1-4; tentative D call: TRBD1 (5 bases). The CDR3 has 15 residues. Trimming pared 2 bases from V and 5 bases from J, leaving 12 bases between. Germline CDR1 is SEHNR and CDR2 is FQNEAQ (reference sequence). In DNA form, the CDR3 reads TGTGCCAGCAGCTTACCGGGGCGCGAGAATGAAAAACTGTTTTTT. Protein product: CASSLPGRENEKLFF. The entire variable domain, with the rest obtained from reference TRBV7-9 and TRBJ1-4, is as follows: DTGVSQNPRHKITKRGQNVTFRCDPISEHNRLYWYRQTLGQGPEFLTYFQNEAQLEKSRLLSDRFSAERPKGSFSTLEIQRTEQGDSAMYLCASSLPGRENEKLFFGSGTQLSVL.

The rearrangement links TRBV2 to TRBJ1-1; 9 nucleotides match TRBD1. The CDR3 is 14 residues long. Germline V gene sequence: CDR1 SNHLY, CDR2 FYNNEI. With 4 bases clipped from V and 5 bases from J, the junction kept 5 bases outside the gene matches. The chain's CDR3 is CASSAGQGGTEAFF. The CDR3, as DNA: TGTGCCAGCAGTGCGGGACAGGGAGGGACTGAAGCTTTCTTT.

The chain employs TRBV9 and TRBJ2-3; perhaps D is TRBD1 or TRBD2 (5 bases each). The CDR3 loop spans 16 amino acids. Deletions cut 0 bases from V and 3 bases from J, with 14 bases between. Germline CDR1 and CDR2: SGDLS and YYNGEE. The CDR3 here is CASSVGGNWGTDTQYF. The CDR3 DNA follows: TGTGCCAGCAGCGTAGGGGGGAACTGGGGGACAGATACGCAGTATTTT.

The CDR3 bases are TGTGCTAGTGGCCCTAGCGCCCAGTACTTC. Encoded protein: CASGPSAQYF. The J gene is TRBJ2-5, the V gene TRBV12-5, with D possibly being TRBD2 (6 bases). This CDR3 contains 10 residues. Per the germline V gene, CDR1 is LGHNT and CDR2 is FRNRAP. V lost 6 bases and J 9 bases, leaving 8 bases between the germline ends. Full variable domain (outside the CDR3, taken from reference TRBV12-5 and TRBJ2-5): DARVTQTPRHKVTEMGQEVTMRCQPILGHNTVFWYRQTMMQGLELLAYFRNRAPLDDSGMPKDRFSAEMPDATLATLKIQPSEPRDSAVYFCASGPSAQYFGPGTRLLVL.

This clone is classed as medium-sized. This chain joins TRBV6-6 and TRBJ1-1; no firm D call. Trimming removed 0 bases at V and 4 bases at J, with 12 bases between. Germline CDR1 reads MNHNY; CDR2 reads SVGAGI (reference sequence). This CDR3 contains 15 residues. The CDR3 region has the DNA TGTGCCAGCAGTTACTCGAGGGTACAAGGCACTGAAGCTTTCTTT. It encodes CASSYSRVQGTEAFF.

The CDR3 is CALGDGYTF. DNA of the CDR3: TGTGCCCTGGGGGATGGCTACACCTTC. The chain carries TRBV2 and TRBJ1-2, with D possibly TRBD1 on 5 matching bases. The germline CDR1 and CDR2 sequences are SNHLY and FYNNEI. The V end lost 11 bases, the J end lost 6 bases, and 7 bases lay between the germline ends. The CDR3 covers 9 residues.

The chain carries TRBV27 and TRBJ1-3; TRBD1 is a possible D gene (5 bases). CDR1 and CDR2 from the germline V gene are MNHEY and SMNVEV (reference sequence). The CDR3 loop spans 14 amino acids. Trimming took off 7 bases at V and 2 bases at J, with 12 bases between the two ends. For the CDR3, the DNA is TGTGCCAGCAAAAAGGGGTCTGCTGGAAACACCATATATTTT. It yields the protein CASKKGSAGNTIYF.

The sample holds one count of this clone. J is TRBJ2-2 and V is TRBV11-1; 8 positions match TRBD1. Germline values: CDR1 SGHAT, CDR2 FQDESV (reference sequence). J gave up 3 bases and V 5 bases, and 5 bases lay outside the gene matches. The CDR3 is 15 amino acids. The CDR3 loop is CASSRGQGHTGELFF. CDR3 bases: TGTGCCAGCAGCCGAGGACAGGGTCACACCGGGGAGCTGTTTTTT.

The chain couples TRBV7-7 to TRBJ1-6; D remains ambiguous. Trimming stripped 2 bases from V and 8 bases from J, with 10 bases between. The CDR3 totals 14 residues. CDR1 and CDR2 (germline): SSHAT, FNYEAQ (reference sequence). CDR3 protein: CASSLTWDDSPLHF. The CDR3 DNA follows: TGTGCCAGCAGCTTAACCTGGGATGATTCACCCCTCCACTTT.

This chain links TRBV27 with TRBJ1-2; no clear D. This CDR3 contains 11 residues. Germline loops: CDR1 MNHEY, CDR2 SMNVEV (reference sequence). With 6 bases removed from V and 7 bases from J, the gap between germline ends came to 9 bases. DNA for the CDR3: TGTGCCAGCAGATCGGGATTTGGCTACACCTTC. Translated, it gives CASRSGFGYTF.

This chain links TRBV6-1 with TRBJ2-7; no clear D gene. Germline assignment: CDR1 MNHNS and CDR2 SASEGT. Trimming cost V 1 base and J 0 bases, with 13 bases left between them. There are 16 residues in the CDR3. In nucleotides, the CDR3 is TGTGCCAGCAGTGAAGTCGCTTTTTCGAGCTCCTACGAGCAGTACTTC. Encoded protein: CASSEVAFSSSYEQYF.

This sequence joins TRBV11-2 and TRBJ2-1; TRBD2 agrees at 10 bases. This CDR3 is 15 amino acids long. J gave up 6 bases and V 4 bases, and 6 bases lay outside the gene matches. Germline values: CDR1 SGHAT, CDR2 FQNNGV. The CDR3 DNA sequence: TGTGCCAGCAGCTGGGGACTAGCGCGGAGCAATGAGCAGTTCTTC. Translating it yields CASSWGLARSNEQFF. The whole variable domain, filled in from reference TRBV11-2 and TRBJ2-1, reads EAGVAQSPRYKIIEKRQSVAFWCNPISGHATLYWYQQILGQGPKLLIQFQNNGVVDDSQLPKDRFSAERLKGVDSTLKIQPAKLEDSAVYLCASSWGLARSNEQFFGPGTRLTVL.

The gene calls are TRBV25-1 and TRBJ2-7; TRBD1 or TRBD2 may be the D gene (5 bases each). V lost 1 base and J lost 3, with 16 bases in between. The CDR3 length is 16 residues. The germline gives CDR1 MGHDK, CDR2 SYGVNS. The CDR3 region has the DNA TGTGCCAGCAGTGAATCTGGTGGGGGACCAAACTACGAGCAGTACTTC. This translates into CASSESGGGPNYEQYF.

This chain links TRBV9 with TRBJ2-1; D is tentatively TRBD1 or TRBD2 (5 bases each). Between the trimmed V and J ends, which lost 3 bases and 4 bases, there was a span of 20 bases. Germline values: CDR1 SGDLS, CDR2 YYNGEE. The CDR3 runs to 17 residues. The CDR3 region has the DNA TGTGCCAGCAGCGGCTACCGGGACCCGTGGAATTACAATGAGCAGTTCTTC. Amino acid sequence: CASSGYRDPWNYNEQFF.